These 12 T cell receptor beta chains share one sample of origin, sequenced in a study of blood T cells in healthy people across ages. A second PCR of about 7 to 12 cycles used a sample-barcoded 5' primer and a J-beta primer mix. MiXCR, run by TCRdb on the 5' RACE reads, gives a single entry per CDR3 protein. The table records 1.5 million to 2 million distinct CDR3 sequences, 28% of them present only once. The sample was blood. All receptors come from a woman in her 30s in good health.

The chain employs TRBV10-2 and TRBJ1-5; TRBD1 matches 9 bases. The V gene's germline CDR1 is WSHSY and CDR2 SAAADI. V shed 5 bases and J 2 bases; nucleotides not matched to a gene: 4. The CDR3 is made up of 15 amino acids. The CDR3 reads CASSRGQGGNQPQHF. CDR3 DNA: TGCGCCAGCAGTCGGGGACAGGGAGGCAATCAGCCCCAGCATTTT.

This clonotype was seen a few times. The J gene is TRBJ2-7, the V gene TRBV7-2; 11 bases line up with TRBD2. This CDR3 comprises 15 residues. Germline CDR1 reads SGHTA; CDR2 reads FQGNSA. V was pared by 3 bases and J by 4 bases, with 5 bases of the junction left unmatched. CDR3 amino acids: CASSLGTSGQYEQYF. The DNA for the CDR3 is TGTGCCAGCAGCTTGGGGACTAGCGGTCAGTACGAGCAGTACTTC.

The chain has TRBV12-3 or TRBV12-4 and TRBJ1-1; D remains unclear. The CDR3 has 14 residues. V was trimmed by 3 bases and J by 7 bases, leaving 15 bases between them. This CDR3 reads CASSFSDGRSEAFF. CDR3 sequence (DNA): TGTGCCAGCAGTTTCTCGGACGGCAGAAGTGAAGCTTTCTTT.

This clonotype was detected only a few times. This rearrangement joins TRBV6-1 to TRBJ2-3, with TRBD1 identical over 7 bases. There are 15 residues in the CDR3. J gave up 0 bases and V 8 bases, and 8 bases lay outside the gene matches. CDR1 MNHNS and CDR2 SASEGT come from the germline V gene. CDR3 amino acids: CASSGQLTSTDTQYF. In DNA form, the CDR3 reads TGTGCCAGCTCGGGACAGTTAACTAGCACAGATACGCAGTATTTT.

This chain uses TRBV5-1 with TRBJ1-2, with 11 nucleotides matching TRBD1. The CDR3 consists of 14 residues. Germline assignment: CDR1 SGHRS and CDR2 YFSETQ. V trimming: 7 bases; J trimming: 5 bases; junction bases outside the gene matches: 7. For the CDR3, the DNA is TGCGCCAGCCAAGGACAGGGGGCAAAGTATGGCTACACCTTC. Amino acids: CASQGQGAKYGYTF.

This clonotype was detected a few times. The chain links TRBV7-9 to TRBJ2-1; D gene uncertain. V shed 6 bases and J shed 0 bases, with 18 bases lying between them. This CDR3 contains 17 residues. The germline CDR1 and CDR2 sequences are SEHNR and FQNEAQ (reference sequence). The CDR3 spells CASRDTNSASSYNEQFF. The CDR3 coding sequence is TGTGCCAGCAGAGACACCAACAGCGCTAGCTCCTACAATGAGCAGTTCTTC.

The sample holds many counts of this clonotype. The V gene is TRBV7-3, the J gene TRBJ2-3; no clear D gene. CDR3 length equals 15 residues. V was shortened by 2 bases and J by 0 bases, with 9 bases between the two germline ends. Germline-derived CDR1 and CDR2 are SGHTA and FQGTGA. CDR3 sequence: CASSLQSSSTDTQYF. As DNA, the CDR3 is TGTGCCAGCAGCTTACAGTCGTCTAGCACAGATACGCAGTATTTT.

This clonotype came up a few times. This chain links TRBV5-6 with TRBJ2-7, with TRBD2 matching 8 bases. The germline CDR1 and CDR2 sequences are SGHDT and YYEEEE. V shed 3 bases and J 5 bases; nucleotides not matched to a gene: 10. The CDR3 runs 15 residues. CDR3 amino acids: CASSSYEREYDEQYF. The CDR3 coding sequence is TGTGCCAGCAGCTCCTACGAGCGGGAGTACGACGAGCAGTACTTC.

About this clonotype: Possible read error: a much larger clone is one base away. The gene calls are TRBV25-1 and TRBJ2-7; 7 nucleotides match TRBD1. Germline assignment: CDR1 MGHDK and CDR2 SYGVNS. J lost 3 bases, V lost 6 bases, and 5 bases had no gene match. The CDR3 has 13 residues. Here the CDR3 reads CASSATGYYEQYF. Here the CDR3 DNA reads TGTGCCAGCAGCGCGACAGGGTACTACGAGCAGTACTTC.

V and J are TRBV4-2 and TRBJ1-1; D perhaps matches TRBD1 (5 bases). CDR3 length: 15 residues. Trimming shortened V by 1 base and J by 0 bases, and 9 bases separated the two germline ends. Germline V CDR1 and CDR2: LGHNA, YNFKEQ. In DNA, the CDR3 is TGTGCCAGCAGCCAAGTCCAGGACATGAACACTGAAGCTTTCTTT. Translation gives CASSQVQDMNTEAFF.

This clonotype has at least ten counts. The J gene is TRBJ2-6, the V gene TRBV29-1; D unclear. The ends were cut back, 1 base at V and 4 bases at J, with 5 bases in the middle. The CDR3 covers 13 residues. The V gene's germline CDR1 is SQVTM and CDR2 ANQGSEA. CDR3: CSVEGSGANVLTF. CDR3 nucleotides: TGCAGCGTTGAAGGTTCCGGGGCCAACGTCCTGACTTTC.

The chain carries TRBV5-1 and TRBJ2-1, with TRBD2 matching over 8 bases. V lost 2 bases and J lost 6; bases outside the gene matches: 4. This CDR3 is built from 14 residues. Germline CDR1 SGHRS, CDR2 YFSETQ. CDR3 sequence reads: CASSFNSGTNEQFF. The CDR3 DNA reads as TGCGCCAGCAGCTTCAATAGCGGGACCAATGAGCAGTTCTTC.